These 32 T cell receptor beta chains were all obtained from the same sample, sequenced in a study of control samples from healthy donors and cancer patients. Assay used: immunoSEQ multiplex PCR; TCRdb lists only in-frame clones, some missing. The profile shows tens of thousands of clones, about 89% of them singletons. Sequencing was done on a sample of PBMCs. Every receptor here comes from a woman in her forties or fifties with head and neck cancer.

The V call is TRBV29-1, the J call TRBJ1-5; TRBD1 is a possible D gene (5 bases). The CDR3 length is 12 residues. CDR1 and CDR2 from the germline V gene are SQVTM and ANQGSEA. Trimming removed 4 bases at V and 7 bases at J, with 11 bases between. DNA of the CDR3: TGCAGCGTTGGGGACTCAGTCCAGCCCCAGCATTTT. Protein: CSVGDSVQPQHF.

The chain links TRBV30 to TRBJ1-2, with 7 bases that match TRBD1. Germline loops: CDR1 GTSNPN, CDR2 SVGIG (reference sequence). The length of the CDR3 is 14 residues. Trimming removed 1 base from V and 3 bases from J; junction bases left unmatched: 5. CDR3 protein: CAWSATQGYYGYTF. Here the CDR3 DNA reads TGTGCCTGGAGTGCGACACAGGGGTACTATGGCTACACCTTC. The whole variable domain, remainder taken from reference TRBV30 and TRBJ1-2, is SQTIHQWPATLVQPVGSPLSLECTVEGTSNPNLYWYRQAAGRGLQLLFYSVGIGQISSEVPQNLSASRPQDRQFILSSKKLLLSDSGFYLCAWSATQGYYGYTFGSGTRLTVV.

This chain joins TRBV5-1 and TRBJ2-5; a weak D match, TRBD2 (5 bases). With 4 bases removed from V and 4 bases from J, the gap between germline ends came to 20 bases. The CDR3 runs to 16 residues. Germline V lookup: CDR1 SGHRS, CDR2 YFSETQ. The CDR3 loop reads CASSRAAGPGSETQYF. DNA of the CDR3: TGCGCCAGCAGCAGAGCGGCGGGTCCAGGTTCAGAGACCCAGTACTTC.

Only one count was recorded for this clone. The chain joins TRBV18 to TRBJ2-5, with TRBD2 matching 13 bases. The ends lost 0 bases at V and 5 bases at J; junction bases unmatched: 9. CDR1 and CDR2 from the germline V gene are KGHSH and LQKENI. CDR3 length: 18 amino acids. CDR3 sequence reads: CASSPPIRTSGGSETQYF. The CDR3 coding sequence is TGTGCCAGCTCACCACCCATACGGACTAGCGGGGGATCGGAGACCCAGTACTTC.

The chain employs TRBV3-1 (or the pseudogene TRBV3-2) and TRBJ1-1, with TRBD1 as a possible D gene (6 bases). The length of the CDR3 is 15 residues. The germline gives CDR1 LGHDT, CDR2 YNNKEL (reference sequence). Trimming took off 4 bases at V and 2 bases at J, with 14 bases between the two ends. The CDR3 loop is CASSPSGGGNTEAFF. DNA of the CDR3: TGTGCCAGCAGCCCCAGTGGGGGGGGCAACACTGAAGCTTTCTTT.

The V and J genes are TRBV2 and TRBJ2-2; 8 nucleotides line up with TRBD1. Germline V gives CDR1 SNHLY, CDR2 FYNNEI. The CDR3 contains 16 residues. With V trimmed by 4 bases and J by 2 bases, 6 bases remained unmatched. CDR3 coding DNA: TGTGCCAGCAGTGTTGGCGGGACAGGCAACACCGGGGAGCTGTTTTTT. Translation: CASSVGGTGNTGELFF. Looking up the rest from reference TRBV2 and TRBJ2-2 gives the full variable domain: EPEVTQTPSHQVTQMGQEVILRCVPISNHLYFYWYRQILGQKVEFLVSFYNNEISEKSEIFDDQFSVERPDGSNFTLKIRSTKLEDSAMYFCASSVGGTGNTGELFFGEGSRLTVL.

This chain joins TRBV30 and TRBJ1-6; 8 bases align to TRBD1. Germline V gene data show CDR1 as GTSNPN and CDR2 as SVGIG (reference sequence). This CDR3 has 22 amino acids. With V trimmed by 2 bases and J by 0 bases, 21 bases remained unmatched. CDR3: CAWSPMKSIRDRGYSYNSPLHF. CDR3 DNA sequence: TGTGCCTGGAGTCCAATGAAATCAATCCGAGACAGGGGATACTCCTATAATTCACCCCTCCACTTT.

The chain carries TRBV19 and TRBJ1-2, with D unclear. Germline V gene data show CDR1 as LNHDA and CDR2 as SQIVND (reference sequence). The CDR3 runs to 15 residues. Trimming removed 3 bases from V and 7 bases from J, with 18 bases in between. This chain's CDR3 is CASSMALDVGVGYTF. The CDR3 coding sequence is TGTGCCAGTAGTATGGCCCTAGACGTTGGGGTTGGCTACACCTTC.

The CDR3 region has the DNA TGTGCCAGCAGCTTAGGGGAAACCGGGACAGCCTACAATGAGCAGTTCTTC. Translated: CASSLGETGTAYNEQFF. This chain uses TRBV7-2 with TRBJ2-1; TRBD1 aligns across 7 bases. The CDR3 is 17 residues long. Trimming removed 1 base from V and 2 bases from J; junction bases left unmatched: 8. Germline V gene sequence: CDR1 SGHTA, CDR2 FQGNSA.

The gene calls are TRBV6-5 and TRBJ1-5; TRBD1 is a possible D gene (6 bases). Trimming cost V 10 bases and J 1 base, with 14 bases left between them. This CDR3 has 14 amino acids. Germline values: CDR1 MNHEY, CDR2 SVGAGI. Here the CDR3 reads CATAGVDSNQPQHF. In DNA, the CDR3 is TGTGCCACCGCAGGGGTTGACAGCAATCAGCCCCAGCATTTT.

This chain uses TRBV5-8 with TRBJ1-6, with a possible D match to TRBD1 (5 bases). Looked up from germline, CDR1 is SGHTS and CDR2 is YDEGEE. This CDR3 spans 15 amino acids. The V and J ends lost 7 bases and 10 bases respectively, with 21 bases between them. The DNA of the CDR3 is TGTGCCAGCGTGCTAGGGGTAAGGAGCGGGTCACCCCTCCACTTT. This encodes CASVLGVRSGSPLHF.

V and J are TRBV10-1 and TRBJ2-1; D remains ambiguous. Trimming stripped 2 bases from V and 8 bases from J, with 10 bases between. Germline lookup yields CDR1 WNHNN and CDR2 SYGVQD (reference sequence). This CDR3 is 13 amino acids long. The CDR3 loop is CASSEADRDEQFF. The CDR3 region has the DNA TGCGCCAGCAGTGAGGCTGACCGGGATGAGCAGTTCTTC.

Remarks on this clone: One end of the junction is discordant with germline, which a read error may explain. The chain's CDR3 is CAWSPLGQYGSGLNF. As DNA, the CDR3 is TGTGCCTGGAGCCCCCTGGGACAGTACGGATCGGGCCTGAATTTT. This sequence joins TRBV30 and TRBJ1-3; 7 nucleotides line up with TRBD1. Germline V gene sequence: CDR1 GTSNPN, CDR2 SVGIG (reference sequence). This CDR3 is built from 15 residues. Full variable domain (outside the CDR3, taken from reference TRBV30 and TRBJ1-3): SQTIHQWPATLVQPVGSPLSLECTVEGTSNPNLYWYRQAAGRGLQLLFYSVGIGQISSEVPQNLSASRPQDRQFILSSKKLLLSDSGFYLCAWSPLGQYGSGLNFGEGSWLTVV.

Here the CDR3 reads CASGTGLNTGELFF. In DNA form, the CDR3 reads TGTGCCAGTGGGACAGGGCTGAACACCGGGGAGCTGTTTTTT. The chain employs TRBV19 and TRBJ2-2, with 9 nucleotides matching TRBD1. Germline CDR1 is LNHDA and CDR2 is SQIVND (reference sequence). This CDR3 is built from 14 residues. Trimming took 8 bases from V and 1 from J; bases not matched to a gene: 2.

This rearrangement joins TRBV28 to TRBJ2-3; 9 bases align to TRBD2. Germline lookup yields CDR1 MDHEN and CDR2 SYDVKM. J gave up 0 bases and V 6 bases, and 7 bases lay outside the gene matches. This CDR3 comprises 16 residues. The CDR3 DNA reads TGTGCCAGCAGCGGCGTGACTAGCGGTAGCACAGATACGCAGTATTTT. As protein: CASSGVTSGSTDTQYF.

This chain links TRBV4-2 with TRBJ1-2; D is perhaps TRBD1 (6 bases). This CDR3 has 16 residues. Germline V lookup: CDR1 LGHNA, CDR2 YNFKEQ. Between the trimmed V and J ends, which lost 1 base and 1 base, there was a span of 13 bases. The CDR3 DNA reads as TGTGCCAGCAGCCAAGGTCCGGGACAAGTTAACTATGGCTACACCTTC. The encoded protein is CASSQGPGQVNYGYTF.

The V gene is TRBV6-5, the J gene TRBJ1-6; the D gene is possibly TRBD1 (6 bases). CDR1 and CDR2 (germline): MNHEY, SVGAGI. The CDR3 has 13 amino acids. Trimming shortened V by 8 bases and J by 7 bases, and 12 bases separated the two germline ends. The CDR3 reads CASSGHLNSPLHF. CDR3 bases: TGTGCCAGCTCGGGACACCTCAATTCACCCCTCCACTTT.

J is TRBJ1-1 and V is TRBV4-2; 9 bases fit TRBD1. This CDR3 contains 16 residues. Per germline, CDR1 LGHNA and CDR2 YNFKEQ. Trimming at V came to 1 base and at J to 1 base, leaving 4 bases not matched to a gene. The DNA of the CDR3 is TGTGCCAGCAGCCAAGTCCCGGGACAGGGGAACACTGAAGCTTTCTTT. This codes for CASSQVPGQGNTEAFF.

The rearrangement joins TRBV10-2 to TRBJ1-3, with 8 bases fitting TRBD1. The CDR3 has 14 amino acids. CDR1 WSHSY and CDR2 SAAADI come from the germline V gene. With V trimmed by 6 bases and J by 4 bases, 5 bases remained unmatched. The CDR3 sequence: CASSRGQDGNTIYF. For the CDR3, the DNA is TGCGCCAGCAGCCGGGGACAGGACGGAAACACCATATATTTT.

The chain is built from TRBV28 and TRBJ2-7, with D possibly being TRBD1 (6 bases). The CDR3 spans 14 residues. CDR1 and CDR2 (germline): MDHEN, SYDVKM. Trimming left V 6 bases short and J 4 bases short, with 16 bases between. Here the CDR3 reads CASRPMGQRYEQYF. The CDR3 bases are TGTGCCAGCAGACCTATGGGACAACGATACGAGCAGTACTTC.

This sequence joins TRBV5-4 and TRBJ2-7; 8 bases map to TRBD1. CDR1 SGHNT and CDR2 YYREEE come from the germline V gene (reference sequence). The CDR3 loop spans 14 amino acids. V lost 2 bases to trimming and J lost 4 bases; unmatched junction nucleotides: 5. CDR3 protein: CASSFGTGLYEQYF. CDR3 bases: TGTGCCAGCAGCTTCGGGACAGGTCTGTACGAGCAGTACTTC.

This chain joins TRBV11-2 and TRBJ2-5; 7 bases agree with TRBD1. J gave up 1 base and V 4 bases, and 9 bases lay outside the gene matches. The germline V gene encodes CDR1 SGHAT and CDR2 FQNNGV. The CDR3 covers 16 residues. CDR3 nucleotide sequence: TGTGCCAGCAGCTCCCTGACAGGGAAATCCCAAGAGACCCAGTACTTC. Amino acid sequence: CASSSLTGKSQETQYF.

This clone appeared once. V is TRBV11-2 and J is TRBJ2-1; 7 bases are a match to TRBD2. Germline V CDR1 and CDR2: SGHAT, FQNNGV. After removal of 1 base from V and 1 base from J, the junction contained 1 base not matched to a gene. This CDR3 has 15 amino acids. DNA of the CDR3: TGTGCCAGCAGCTTAGCCGGGGGGTCCTACAATGAGCAGTTCTTC. It yields the protein CASSLAGGSYNEQFF.

The chain couples TRBV6-1 to TRBJ1-5; D possibly corresponds to TRBD1 (5 bases). The length of the CDR3 is 14 residues. Germline CDR1 is MNHNS and CDR2 is SASEGT. The V gene lost 2 bases and the J gene lost 9 bases, with 14 bases spanning the gap. The CDR3 sequence is CASSETRYQGPQHF. CDR3 in DNA: TGTGCCAGCAGTGAAACAAGGTACCAGGGGCCCCAGCATTTT.

The chain uses TRBV6-5 and TRBJ1-4; D remains ambiguous. The V and J ends lost 0 bases and 2 bases respectively, with 1 base between them. CDR1 is MNHEY and CDR2 is SVGAGI in the germline V gene. This CDR3 is 13 amino acids long. CDR3: CASSYSTNEKLFF. As DNA, the CDR3 is TGTGCCAGCAGTTACTCGACTAATGAAAAACTGTTTTTT.

The CDR3 protein is CASSLTQTGANVLTF. The CDR3 DNA reads TGTGCCAGCAGCCTCACCCAAACCGGGGCCAACGTCCTGACTTTC. The chain combines TRBV7-2 with TRBJ2-6; no reliable D call. The CDR3 is 15 amino acids. Germline values: CDR1 SGHTA, CDR2 FQGNSA. Trimming cost V 5 bases and J 4 bases, with 12 bases left between them.

The V gene is TRBV5-1, the J gene TRBJ1-4, with a tentative D call TRBD1 (5 bases). This CDR3 spans 14 amino acids. V gave up 4 bases and J gave up 8 bases, with 15 bases separating them. Germline V CDR1 and CDR2: SGHRS, YFSETQ. DNA of the CDR3: TGCGCCAGCAGCCTCCGCGGGGGACGCGAAAAACTGTTTTTT. This encodes CASSLRGGREKLFF.

This clone was counted only a few times. This chain connects TRBV10-1 to TRBJ1-6; TRBD1 matches 9 bases. V dropped 5 bases and J dropped 11; count of bases not matched to a gene: 4. The CDR3 contains 13 residues. CDR1 WNHNN and CDR2 SYGVQD come from the germline V gene (reference sequence). CDR3 in DNA: TGCGCCAGCAGTCCGGGACAGGGTACACCCCTCCACTTT. This codes for CASSPGQGTPLHF.

The rearrangement joins TRBV28 to TRBJ1-1, with D possibly being TRBD1 (6 bases). Trimming removed 5 bases at V and 4 bases at J, with 14 bases between. This CDR3 is 14 amino acids long. Per the germline V gene, CDR1 is MDHEN and CDR2 is SYDVKM. The CDR3 DNA reads as TGTGCCAGCAGTACAGGGATTGGGATCACTGAAGCTTTCTTT. Its protein is CASSTGIGITEAFF.

The rearrangement links TRBV27 to TRBJ1-1; D might be TRBD1 (5 bases). CDR1 and CDR2 (germline): MNHEY, SMNVEV (reference sequence). Trimming removed 2 bases at V and 0 bases at J, with 7 bases between. The CDR3 totals 14 residues. This CDR3 reads CASSLKGLNTEAFF. DNA for the CDR3: TGTGCCAGCAGTTTAAAGGGGTTGAACACTGAAGCTTTCTTT.

V and J are TRBV10-2 and TRBJ1-3, with D tentatively TRBD1 (5 bases). Germline CDR1 WSHSY, CDR2 SAAADI. Between the trimmed V and J ends, which lost 6 bases and 2 bases, there was a span of 8 bases. This CDR3 is built from 13 residues. The CDR3 loop reads CASRDTTGNTIYF. The CDR3 DNA sequence: TGCGCCAGCAGGGACACCACTGGAAACACCATATATTTT.

This clone was observed once. V is TRBV19 and J is TRBJ1-3, with TRBD1 as a possible D gene (5 bases). This CDR3 has 16 residues. V shed 7 bases and J shed 2 bases, with 18 bases lying between them. CDR1 and CDR2 (germline): LNHDA, SQIVND (reference sequence). CDR3 sequence: CASTSGTLYAGNTIYF. The CDR3 DNA follows: TGTGCCAGTACCTCTGGGACCCTCTATGCTGGAAACACCATATATTTT.